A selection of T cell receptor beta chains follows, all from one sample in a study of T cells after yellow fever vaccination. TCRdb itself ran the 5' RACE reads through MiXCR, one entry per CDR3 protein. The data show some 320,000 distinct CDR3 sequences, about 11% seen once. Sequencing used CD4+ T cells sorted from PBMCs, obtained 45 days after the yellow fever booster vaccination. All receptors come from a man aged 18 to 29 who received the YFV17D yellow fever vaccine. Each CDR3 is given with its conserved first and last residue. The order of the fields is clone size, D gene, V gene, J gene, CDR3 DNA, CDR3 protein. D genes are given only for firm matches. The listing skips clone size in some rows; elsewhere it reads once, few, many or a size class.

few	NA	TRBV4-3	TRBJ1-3	TGCGCCAGCAGCCAGACAGGCTCCGGGGGAAACACCATATATTTT	CASSQTGSGGNTIYF
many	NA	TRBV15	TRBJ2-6	TGTGCCACCAGCGGCGGGACAGCTGGGGCCAACGTCCTGACTTTC	CATSGGTAGANVLTF
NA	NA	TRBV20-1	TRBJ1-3	TGCAGTGCTAGAAAGGTCTCTGGAAACACCATATATTTT	CSARKVSGNTIYF
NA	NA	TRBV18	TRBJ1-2	TGTGCCAGCTCACCGGAGGCCCGGCCTTATGGCTACACCTTC	CASSPEARPYGYTF
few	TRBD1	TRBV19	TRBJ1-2	TGTGCCAGTATTCCGACAGGGCTTAACTATGGCTACACCTTC	CASIPTGLNYGYTF
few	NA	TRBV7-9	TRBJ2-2	TGTGCCAGCAGCTCTCTATACACCGGGGAGCTGTTTTTT	CASSSLYTGELFF
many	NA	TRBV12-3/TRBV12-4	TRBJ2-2	TGTGCCAGCAGCATAGGGTGGGGACGGTCGAACACCGGGGAGCTGTTTTTT	CASSIGWGRSNTGELFF
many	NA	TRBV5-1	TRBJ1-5	TGCGCCAGCAGCGAATATCGGGGCGCTCAGCCCCAGCATTTT	CASSEYRGAQPQHF
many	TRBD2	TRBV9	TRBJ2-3	TGTGCCAGCAGCGGAAGCGGGGGGGCACATACGCAGTATTTT	CASSGSGGAHTQYF
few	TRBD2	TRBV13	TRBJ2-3	TGTGCCAGCAGCTCACGTGGGACTAGCGGTAGCACAGATACGCAGTATTTT	CASSSRGTSGSTDTQYF
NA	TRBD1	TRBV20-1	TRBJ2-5	TGCAGTGCTAGAGATCTGGGACAGGGCTTGAGGACCCAGTACTTC	CSARDLGQGLRTQYF
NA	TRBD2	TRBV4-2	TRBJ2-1	TGTGCCAGCAGCCAAGGTCCAGCGGGGTTACCCTACAATGAGCAGTTCTTC	CASSQGPAGLPYNEQFF
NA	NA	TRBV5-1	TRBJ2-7	TGCGCCAGCAGCCCTGGTGGGGGAGCCTACGAGCAGTACTTC	CASSPGGGAYEQYF
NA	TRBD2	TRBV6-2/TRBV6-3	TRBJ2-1	TGTGCCAGCAGCAGTAGAAAGCAGACTAGCGGGGATGTCAATGAGCAGTTCTTC	CASSSRKQTSGDVNEQFF
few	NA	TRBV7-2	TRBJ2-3	TGTGCCAGCAGCCCTAGACGATCTGGCACAGATACGCAGTATTTT	CASSPRRSGTDTQYF
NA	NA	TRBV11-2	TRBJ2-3	TGTGCCAGCAGCTTAGAACTCAGTACGCAGTATTTT	CASSLELSTQYF
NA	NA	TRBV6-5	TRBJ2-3	TGTGCCAGCAGTTACGGGTACTCACGTGATACGCAGTATTTT	CASSYGYSRDTQYF
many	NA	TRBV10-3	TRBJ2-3	TGTGCCATCAGGAGAATCCCCACAGATACGCAGTATTTT	CAIRRIPTDTQYF
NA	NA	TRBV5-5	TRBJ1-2	TGTGCCAGCAGCTTGGCGTATCTGGGAGGAGGTGGCTACACCTTC	CASSLAYLGGGGYTF
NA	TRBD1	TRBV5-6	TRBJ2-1	TGTGCCAGCAGGCCGGCGTCAGGGGGCTCGGATGAGCAGTTCTTC	CASRPASGGSDEQFF
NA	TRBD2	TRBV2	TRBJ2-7	TGTGCCAGCAGTGAAACTAGCGGATACTCCTACGAGCAGTACTTC	CASSETSGYSYEQYF
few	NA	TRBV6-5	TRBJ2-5	TGTGCCAGCAGTTACTCGGGGAGGGGGCGGACGGAAGAGACCCAGTACTTC	CASSYSGRGRTEETQYF
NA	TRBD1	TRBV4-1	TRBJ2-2	TGCGCCAGCAGCCCGCGGGCACAGGGGGGAACCGGGGAGCTGTTTTTT	CASSPRAQGGTGELFF
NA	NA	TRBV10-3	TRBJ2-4	TGTGCCATCAGTGCGACGATAGGGATGAGGGCCAAAAACATTCAGTACTTC	CAISATIGMRAKNIQYF
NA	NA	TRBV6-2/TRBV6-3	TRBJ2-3	TGTGCCAGCAGGGTAACCAGCACAGATACGCAGTATTTT	CASRVTSTDTQYF
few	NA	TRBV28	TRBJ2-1	TGTGCCAGCAGTTTATATACGGGAGGAGGGGGCTACAATGAGCAGTTCTTC	CASSLYTGGGGYNEQFF
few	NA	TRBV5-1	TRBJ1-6	TGCGCCAGCAGCTTGGGTTCGGCGAAAAATTATAATTCACCCCTCCACTTT	CASSLGSAKNYNSPLHF
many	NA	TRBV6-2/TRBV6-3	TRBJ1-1	TGTGCCAGCAGTTACCGGCCAGGATATTATGAAGCTTTCTTT	CASSYRPGYYEAFF
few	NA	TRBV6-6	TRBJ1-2	TGTGCCAGCACCCCCTACCGGGGAGCAATCCACTATGGCTACACCTTC	CASTPYRGAIHYGYTF